The T cell receptor (beta chain) under discussion was sequenced for a study of blood T cell repertoires in COVID-19. Study at large: Both acute and convalescent COVID-19 samples were obtained from the United States, Italy and Spain. From T cells, B-cell-depleted T cells, or PBMCs came the material, which was cDNA or gDNA.

CDR1 and CDR2 from the germline V gene are SGHTA and FQGNSA. The CDR3 length is 15 residues. Deletions cut 1 base from V and 5 bases from J, with 14 bases between. Original processing methods: Estimation of nucleated cell counts relied on the amplification of reference gene primers. Assay used: immunoSEQ multiplex PCR; TCRdb lists only in-frame clones, some missing. D and trimming come from the DNA, and the V and J calls and clone size come from that table. This sample yields under 200,000 clones, of which roughly four fifths are seen a single time; approximately 11% belongs to the top ten. The chain recombines TRBV7-2 with TRBJ2-5; TRBD1 might be the D (5 bases). The sample was peripheral blood. The sequence derives from a man between 70 and 80 years old with active or convalescent COVID-19. DNA of the CDR3: TGTGCCAGCAGCTTAGATCGACTTAGGGGCGAGACCCAGTACTTC. Translated, it gives CASSLDRLRGETQYF.